These 22 T cell receptor beta chains were all obtained from the same sample, sequenced in a study of T-cell reconstitution after alpha-beta-depleted transplantation in children. Unique molecular identifiers tagged the TCRbeta library. TCRdb processed the PCR reads anew with MiXCR; each CDR3 protein has one entry. The data show about 110,000 distinct CDR3 sequences, about 6.5% seen once. The sequencing used PBMCs, mostly from graft donor cells, collected 360 days after TCRalphabeta/CD19-depleted stem cell transplant. The origin of the receptors is a male patient between 2 and 10 years old who had a stem cell transplant for acute lymphoblastic leukemia, so the T cells may come from the graft donor.

The rearrangement joins TRBV20-1 to TRBJ2-2, with 15 positions matching TRBD2. Germline V lookup: CDR1 DFQATT, CDR2 SNEGSKA (reference sequence). The CDR3 totals 15 residues. V lost 5 bases and J lost 6; bases outside the gene matches: 4. CDR3 amino acids: CSASRTSGGAGELFF. The CDR3, as DNA: TGCAGTGCTTCTCGGACTAGCGGGGGGGCCGGGGAGCTGTTTTTT.

This clonotype was detected only a few times. The chain couples TRBV6-2 or TRBV6-3 to TRBJ2-7, with 8 bases identical to TRBD2. In germline, CDR1 is MNHEY, CDR2 SVGEGT. The V segment lost 10 bases and the J segment 5 bases; nucleotides outside the gene matches: 10. This CDR3 contains 13 residues. CDR3 nucleotides: TGTGCCATCCCGTGTAGCGGGGACGACGAGCAGTACTTC. Translating it yields CAIPCSGDDEQYF.

This clonotype was seen ten or more times. V usage is TRBV20-1 and J usage is TRBJ1-2; no definite D call. The CDR3 consists of 13 residues. Germline assignment: CDR1 DFQATT and CDR2 SNEGSKA (reference sequence). V dropped 0 bases and J dropped 0 bases, with 5 bases sitting between them. DNA for the CDR3: TGCAGTGCTAGAGATCTTACTAACTATGGCTACACCTTC. Its protein is CSARDLTNYGYTF.

CDR3 residues: CASSVANSRTSGNTGELFF. DNA of the CDR3: TGTGCCAGCAGCGTAGCCAATTCGCGGACTAGCGGTAACACCGGGGAGCTGTTTTTT. The rearrangement links TRBV9 to TRBJ2-2; 10 nucleotides line up with TRBD2. V was clipped by 0 bases and J by 2 bases; unmatched bases: 10. The CDR3 is made up of 19 amino acids. Germline values: CDR1 SGDLS, CDR2 YYNGEE.

The chain joins TRBV14 to TRBJ1-2; D might be TRBD1 (5 bases). The CDR3 is 16 residues long. Per the germline V gene, CDR1 is SGHDN and CDR2 is FVKESK. Trimming took 2 bases from V and 4 from J, leaving 17 bases between them. CDR3 nucleotides: TGTGCCAGCAGCCAATTCTCTGGGACTTTCAGCTATGGCTACACCTTC. It yields the protein CASSQFSGTFSYGYTF.

This sequence joins TRBV24-1 and TRBJ2-1; 8 bases agree with TRBD2. Germline V gives CDR1 KGHDR, CDR2 SFDVKD. V lost 4 bases to trimming and J lost 4 bases; unmatched junction nucleotides: 11. The CDR3 sequence is 17 residues long. CDR3 in DNA: TGTGCCACCAGTGACTTGGGACTAGTCGGAAGTTACAATGAGCAGTTCTTC. Encoded protein: CATSDLGLVGSYNEQFF.

This clonotype was seen ten or more times. The chain recombines TRBV7-2 with TRBJ1-1; unclear D gene. The germline CDR1 and CDR2 sequences are SGHTA and FQGNSA. V lost 4 bases to trimming and J lost 10 bases, with 7 bases between them. This CDR3 contains 10 residues. The DNA of the CDR3 is TGTGCCAGCAGCTCAGGCGTAGCTTTCTTT. This sequence encodes CASSSGVAFF.

This chain connects TRBV28 to TRBJ2-5; D tentatively reads TRBD1 or TRBD2 (5 bases each). V was pared by 6 bases and J by 6 bases, with 14 bases between. Looked up from germline, CDR1 is MDHEN and CDR2 is SYDVKM. CDR3 length: 13 amino acids. CDR3 sequence: CASRARGWKTQYF. The CDR3 coding sequence is TGTGCCAGCAGGGCCCGGGGCTGGAAGACCCAGTACTTC.

This clonotype was seen at least ten times. The gene calls are TRBV28 and TRBJ2-7; D remains ambiguous. V lost 2 bases and J lost 3, with 8 bases in between. The CDR3 loop spans 13 amino acids. The germline V gene encodes CDR1 MDHEN and CDR2 SYDVKM. In DNA, the CDR3 is TGTGCCAGCAGTTTAGGACCTTACTACGAGCAGTACTTC. The encoded protein is CASSLGPYYEQYF.

This clonotype was counted ten times or more. The chain has TRBV7-6 and TRBJ2-7, with D hard to call. Germline loops: CDR1 SGHVS, CDR2 FNYEAQ. Between the trimmed V and J ends, which lost 4 bases and 7 bases, there was a span of 8 bases. The CDR3 extends over 11 amino acids. The CDR3 is CASSSSREQYF. For the CDR3, the DNA is TGTGCCAGCAGCTCCTCGAGAGAGCAGTACTTC.

This clonotype was counted at least ten times. The chain couples TRBV27 to TRBJ2-2, with D unclear. Trimming shortened V by 2 bases and J by 3 bases, and 19 bases separated the two germline ends. Germline V gene sequence: CDR1 MNHEY, CDR2 SMNVEV (reference sequence). The CDR3 is 18 amino acids. In nucleotides, the CDR3 is TGTGCCAGCAGTTTACATGGGGTGATGCACCTGGACACCGGGGAGCTGTTTTTT. Translation: CASSLHGVMHLDTGELFF.

The table lists this clonotype with many counts. This chain uses TRBV4-3 with TRBJ2-2; possible D gene TRBD1, 5 bases. The CDR3 loop spans 14 amino acids. Per germline, CDR1 LGHNA and CDR2 YSLEER. The V gene lost 0 bases and the J gene lost 6 bases, with 8 bases spanning the gap. This CDR3 reads CASSQDQGAGELFF. The DNA for the CDR3 is TGCGCCAGCAGCCAAGATCAGGGTGCCGGGGAGCTGTTTTTT.

The gene calls are TRBV10-3 and TRBJ1-2, with D possibly matching TRBD1 (6 bases). The V gene lost 0 bases and the J gene lost 0 bases, with 14 bases spanning the gap. In germline, CDR1 is ENHRY, CDR2 SYGVKD. The CDR3 runs to 17 residues. The CDR3 here is CAISESPPGHSNYGYTF. The CDR3 DNA sequence: TGTGCCATCAGTGAGTCCCCGCCGGGACATTCTAACTATGGCTACACCTTC.

The gene calls are TRBV7-2 and TRBJ2-1; D is unresolved. The length of the CDR3 is 13 residues. The germline V gene has CDR1 SGHTA and CDR2 FQGNSA. Trimming shortened V by 3 bases and J by 12 bases, and 15 bases separated the two germline ends. The CDR3 DNA reads as TGTGCCAGCAGCTTTTCAGAAATCCGAGGGCAGTTCTTC. Protein: CASSFSEIRGQFF. Full variable domain (remainder filled in from reference TRBV7-2 and TRBJ2-1): GAGVSQSPSNKVTEKGKDVELRCDPISGHTALYWYRQSLGQGLEFLIYFQGNSAPDKSGLPSDRFSAERTGGSVSTLTIQRTQQEDSAVYLCASSFSEIRGQFFGPGTRLTVL.

This clonotype was picked up a small number of times. The chain recombines TRBV27 with TRBJ1-3; 8 bases agree with TRBD1. J was trimmed by 0 bases and V by 7 bases; bases with no gene match: 8. The CDR3 sequence is 16 residues long. Germline lookup yields CDR1 MNHEY and CDR2 SMNVEV (reference sequence). As DNA, the CDR3 is TGTGCCAGCAACCTAACAGGGGGGAGCTCTGGAAACACCATATATTTT. Protein product: CASNLTGGSSGNTIYF.

There are many counts of this clonotype. This chain uses TRBV7-2 with TRBJ2-7, with 10 bases identical to TRBD2. The CDR3 totals 15 residues. J was trimmed by 3 bases and V by 4 bases; bases with no gene match: 6. Germline values: CDR1 SGHTA, CDR2 FQGNSA. In DNA form, the CDR3 reads TGTGCCAGCAGCTCAGGACTAGCGGCGGTCTACGAGCAGTACTTC. Translated: CASSSGLAAVYEQYF.

The sample holds many counts of this clonotype. The chain combines TRBV4-3 with TRBJ1-1; D not certain. This CDR3 has 14 residues. Trimming took off 0 bases at V and 1 base at J, with 6 bases between the two ends. Germline CDR1 LGHNA, CDR2 YSLEER. In nucleotides, the CDR3 is TGCGCCAGCAGCCAAGAATATCAGAACACTGAAGCTTTCTTT. This gives the protein CASSQEYQNTEAFF.

This clonotype occurred a few times. The chain carries TRBV12-5 and TRBJ2-7; 9 bases are a match to TRBD1. The CDR3 covers 16 residues. After removal of 6 bases from V and 4 bases from J, the junction contained 13 bases not matched to a gene. Per the germline V gene, CDR1 is LGHNT and CDR2 is FRNRAP. CDR3 region: CASGRNRDREPYEQYF. CDR3 bases: TGTGCTAGTGGCCGAAACCGGGACAGGGAACCGTACGAGCAGTACTTC.

This clonotype was seen more than once but under ten times. The chain recombines TRBV28 with TRBJ1-5, with 11 bases fitting TRBD1. V lost 5 bases, J lost 4 bases, and 13 bases stayed unmatched. The CDR3 totals 18 residues. Germline V CDR1 and CDR2: MDHEN, SYDVKM. The CDR3 region is CASSLPLRTGGPNQPQHF. Here the CDR3 DNA reads TGTGCCAGCAGTCTCCCCTTAAGGACAGGGGGCCCGAATCAGCCCCAGCATTTT.

There are many counts of this clonotype. The genes are TRBV28 and TRBJ2-5; TRBD1 might be the D (5 bases). The CDR3 loop spans 15 amino acids. The V gene lost 5 bases and the J gene lost 1 base, with 14 bases spanning the gap. From germline, CDR1 is MDHEN and CDR2 SYDVKM. CDR3 sequence (DNA): TGTGCCAGCAGTCCCCAATGGACACCCCAAGAGACCCAGTACTTC. Amino acid sequence: CASSPQWTPQETQYF.

This clonotype was recorded a few times. The CDR3 nucleotides read TGTGCCAGCAGCCAGATTACCGGGCTTACCTACGAGCAGTACTTC. Residues: CASSQITGLTYEQYF. V is TRBV4-2 and J is TRBJ2-7; D is unclear. The V end was cut by 3 bases, the J end by 2 bases, with 14 bases between. CDR3 size: 15 residues. Germline V gene data show CDR1 as LGHNA and CDR2 as YNFKEQ.

Many counts were recorded for this clonotype. This chain connects TRBV4-3 to TRBJ2-2, with a tentative D call TRBD2 (6 bases). Germline V gene lookup returns CDR1 LGHNA and CDR2 YSLEER. CDR3 length: 13 amino acids. V lost 9 bases and J 5 bases, leaving 13 bases between the germline ends. CDR3: CASGAGGTGELFF. The CDR3 DNA reads TGCGCCAGTGGGGCAGGAGGGACCGGGGAGCTGTTTTTT.